A single sample is the source of the 26 T cell receptor beta chains below, sequenced in a study of Graves' ophthalmopathy and Graves' hyperthyroidism. TCR beta CDR3 amplification used RNA transcripts. First-round RT-PCR with HTBI primers preceded a second-round multiplex PCR. TCRdb reprocessed the multiplex PCR reads via MiXCR and lists one record per CDR3 protein. This table has under 350,000 distinct CDR3 sequences, 17% appearing once. Material for sequencing was peripheral blood. Source of these receptors: an adult man with Graves' ophthalmopathy.

This clonotype was seen many times. The chain recombines TRBV28 with TRBJ1-5, with D possibly TRBD1 on 6 matching bases. V was trimmed by 6 bases and J by 4 bases, leaving 13 bases between them. The germline V gene has CDR1 MDHEN and CDR2 SYDVKM. The CDR3 spans 14 residues. The CDR3 DNA follows: TGTGCCAGCAGGGAGGGGACAAGGAATCAGCCCCAGCATTTT. Amino acid sequence: CASREGTRNQPQHF.

This clonotype was seen repeatedly, ten times or more. The chain links TRBV20-1 to TRBJ2-7; the D is unclear. CDR1 and CDR2 (germline): DFQATT, SNEGSKA (reference sequence). V shed 3 bases and J shed 1 base, with 13 bases lying between them. The CDR3 length is 14 residues. The CDR3 DNA reads TGCAGTGCTAGTCGGGCAGGTAATTCCTACGAGCAGTACTTC. This translates into CSASRAGNSYEQYF.

The sample holds many counts of this clonotype. The CDR3 DNA sequence: TGTGCCTGGAGTCACTTAAATCTCCTACTAGCGGAACAAGAGACCCAGTACTTC. Its protein is CAWSHLNLLLAEQETQYF. The V call is TRBV30, the J call TRBJ2-5; 8 bases line up with TRBD2. CDR1 is GTSNPN and CDR2 is SVGIG in the germline V gene (reference sequence). V lost 2 bases, J lost 2 bases, and 16 bases stayed unmatched. The CDR3 has 18 amino acids.

This clonotype was seen ten or more times. The CDR3 here is CSAQSRDRFILMSEQYF. The DNA for the CDR3 is TGCAGTGCGCAGTCCCGGGACAGGTTCATCCTAATGAGCGAGCAGTACTTC. The chain is built from TRBV20-1 and TRBJ2-7; 8 bases line up with TRBD1. The CDR3 is made up of 17 amino acids. Per the germline V gene, CDR1 is DFQATT and CDR2 is SNEGSKA (reference sequence). The V and J ends lost 6 bases and 6 bases, in that order; junction bases with no gene match: 22.

This clonotype was picked up many times. The chain links TRBV12-3 or TRBV12-4 to TRBJ2-7, with D perhaps TRBD1 (5 bases). The length of the CDR3 is 15 residues. V lost 5 bases and J 4 bases, leaving 18 bases between the germline ends. The CDR3 DNA follows: TGTGCCAGCAGTGAACTCCAGGGAAATAATTACGAGCAGTACTTC. Translating it yields CASSELQGNNYEQYF.

This clonotype was recorded at least ten times. This chain connects TRBV12-3 or TRBV12-4 to TRBJ2-7, with D perhaps matching TRBD1 or TRBD2 (5 bases each). The V end lost 4 bases, the J end lost 0 bases, and 19 bases lay between the germline ends. CDR3 length: 17 amino acids. The CDR3 protein is CASSSGLMLRTSYEQYF. CDR3 bases: TGTGCCAGCAGTTCGGGGCTCATGCTACGAACCTCCTACGAGCAGTACTTC.

The rearrangement links TRBV20-1 to TRBJ2-2; 14 nucleotides align to TRBD2. The CDR3 totals 19 residues. Germline lookup yields CDR1 DFQATT and CDR2 SNEGSKA (reference sequence). V trimming: 1 base; J trimming: 1 base; junction bases outside the gene matches: 8. CDR3 DNA sequence: TGCAGTGCTAGAGCATTGCCGGGACTAGCGGGAGAGAACACCGGGGAGCTGTTTTTT. This sequence encodes CSARALPGLAGENTGELFF.

This clonotype was counted many times. CDR3 bases: TGTGCCAGCGAAGGGGACAGGGGGCAGCCCCAGCATTTT. Its translation is CASEGDRGQPQHF. The J gene is TRBJ1-5, the V gene TRBV4-2; TRBD1 matches at 11 bases. The CDR3 runs to 13 residues. V was pared by 8 bases and J by 7 bases, with 4 bases of the junction left unmatched. Germline-derived CDR1 and CDR2 are LGHNA and YNFKEQ.

J is TRBJ1-1 and V is TRBV5-1, with 8 bases identical to TRBD1. The CDR3 has 12 amino acids. Losses at the gene ends were 0 bases for V and 12 bases for J; bases not matched to a gene: 4. CDR1 SGHRS and CDR2 YFSETQ come from the germline V gene. CDR3 DNA: TGCGCCAGCAGCTTGGGACAGGGGTTTCCTTTCTTT. It yields the protein CASSLGQGFPFF.

This clonotype has a count of ten or more. V usage is TRBV10-1 and J usage is TRBJ1-1; no reliable D call. Germline assignment: CDR1 WNHNN and CDR2 SYGVQD (reference sequence). The V and J ends lost 0 bases and 1 base respectively, with 6 bases between them. The CDR3 spans 14 residues. CDR3 in DNA: TGCGCCAGCAGTGAGTCGGCCGCGAACACTGAAGCTTTCTTT. This sequence encodes CASSESAANTEAFF.

This clonotype was seen repeatedly, ten times or more. DNA for the CDR3: TGTGCCAGCTCTCTAGGTGCTGTAAAGACCCAGTACTTC. It translates to CASSLGAVKTQYF. V and J are TRBV28 and TRBJ2-5, with D hard to call. The CDR3 is 13 amino acids. V shed 8 bases and J shed 6 bases, with 16 bases lying between them. The germline V gene has CDR1 MDHEN and CDR2 SYDVKM.

The sample holds many counts of this clonotype. The CDR3 sequence: CASSLGDNLEQYF. CDR3 DNA sequence: TGTGCCAGCAGCTTAGGGGACAATCTCGAGCAGTACTTC. The chain uses TRBV13 and TRBJ2-7, with D possibly TRBD1 on 5 matching bases. Germline CDR1 and CDR2: PRHDT and FYEKMQ (reference sequence). This CDR3 spans 13 amino acids. Trimming removed 0 bases at V and 6 bases at J, with 9 bases between.

The rearrangement uses TRBV7-2 and TRBJ2-5; the D is unclear. The germline V and J ends were trimmed by 2 bases and 3 bases, with 10 bases remaining between them. Germline V gives CDR1 SGHTA, CDR2 FQGNSA. The CDR3 contains 14 residues. CDR3 nucleotide sequence: TGTGCCAGCAGCTTACAGCCAGCCAAAGAGACCCAGTACTTC. Its translation: CASSLQPAKETQYF.

This clonotype was found many times. This chain connects TRBV2 to TRBJ2-4; tentative D call: TRBD2 (5 bases). The CDR3 is 13 amino acids. Trimming pared 6 bases from V and 2 bases from J, leaving 8 bases between. The germline CDR1 and CDR2 sequences are SNHLY and FYNNEI. The CDR3 DNA reads as TGTGCCAGCAGCCTCGGGACCAAAAACATTCAGTACTTC. Protein product: CASSLGTKNIQYF.

J is TRBJ2-7 and V is TRBV11-3; weak D call: TRBD2 (6 bases). V lost 1 base and J 6 bases, leaving 10 bases between the germline ends. CDR3 length equals 13 residues. CDR1 is SGHNT, CDR2 YENEEA, per germline. Here the CDR3 reads CASSLVPGGEQYF. As DNA, the CDR3 is TGTGCCAGCAGCTTAGTGCCCGGGGGCGAGCAGTACTTC.

There are many counts of this clonotype. The chain is built from TRBV29-1 and TRBJ2-5; unclear D gene. CDR3 length: 11 residues. CDR1 and CDR2 (germline): SQVTM, ANQGSEA. V was trimmed by 3 bases and J by 0 bases, leaving 2 bases between them. CDR3 nucleotides: TGCAGCGTTGAGAACCAAGAGACCCAGTACTTC. Translation: CSVENQETQYF.

Many counts were recorded for this clonotype. The rearrangement joins TRBV12-3 or TRBV12-4 to TRBJ2-7; D unresolved. V gave up 5 bases and J gave up 6 bases, with 11 bases separating them. This CDR3 region has 12 residues. The CDR3 sequence: CASSTLGSEQYF. The CDR3 nucleotides are TGTGCCAGCAGTACCCTGGGATCCGAGCAGTACTTC.

There are a few counts of this clonotype. The V gene is TRBV12-3 or TRBV12-4, the J gene TRBJ1-5; possible D gene TRBD1, 5 bases. The CDR3 sequence is 14 residues long. Trimming stripped 7 bases from V and 7 bases from J, with 17 bases between. In nucleotides, the CDR3 is TGTGCCAGCACCATACGGGGCTCGGGGCAGCCCCAGCATTTT. Translated: CASTIRGSGQPQHF.

The V and J genes are TRBV6-1 and TRBJ2-1, with 9 bases lining up with TRBD1. The germline V gene encodes CDR1 MNHNS and CDR2 SASEGT. V was pared by 5 bases and J by 0 bases, with 11 bases of the junction left unmatched. This CDR3 has 18 amino acids. The CDR3 loop reads CASSKDRGWISSYNEQFF. The CDR3 nucleotides are TGTGCCAGCAGTAAGGACAGGGGTTGGATCAGCTCCTACAATGAGCAGTTCTTC.

This clonotype was observed at least ten times. The J gene is TRBJ2-5, the V gene TRBV2; D is possibly TRBD1 or TRBD2 (6 bases each). The germline V gene encodes CDR1 SNHLY and CDR2 FYNNEI. This CDR3 is built from 11 residues. V was cut by 8 bases and J by 4 bases, with 8 bases left in between. CDR3 sequence (DNA): TGTGCCAGCCGGGGGCTAGAGACCCAGTACTTC. Its translation is CASRGLETQYF.

This clonotype was seen many times. The chain combines TRBV5-1 with TRBJ2-7; D uncertain. V was trimmed by 4 bases and J by 5 bases, leaving 13 bases between them. This CDR3 is 13 amino acids long. Per the germline V gene, CDR1 is SGHRS and CDR2 is YFSETQ. The DNA of the CDR3 is TGCGCCAGCAGCAACCGGGCGCCTGACGAGCAGTACTTC. This encodes CASSNRAPDEQYF.

The chain combines TRBV12-3 or TRBV12-4 with TRBJ1-2; TRBD1 matches at 7 bases. This CDR3 has 16 amino acids. Trimming cost V 6 bases and J 4 bases; bases outside gene matches: 14. CDR3 sequence (DNA): TGTGCCAGCAGGCAGACCGGATCGGACAGGCCCTATGGCTACACCTTC. Amino acids: CASRQTGSDRPYGYTF.

In this sample, this clonotype turned up a few times. The chain has TRBV19 and TRBJ2-7, with TRBD2 as a possible D gene (5 bases). V dropped 4 bases and J dropped 7 bases, with 20 bases sitting between them. Germline V gene sequence: CDR1 LNHDA, CDR2 SQIVND (reference sequence). The CDR3 has 15 amino acids. CDR3 loop: CASSTLAGQELEQYF. CDR3 bases: TGTGCCAGTAGTACCCTGGCGGGTCAGGAACTTGAGCAGTACTTC.

Many counts were recorded for this clonotype. The genes are TRBV6-2 or TRBV6-3 and TRBJ2-7; 7 nucleotides align to TRBD1. There are 15 residues in the CDR3. The germline CDR1 and CDR2 sequences are MNHEY and SVGEGT. J lost 0 bases, V lost 1 base, and 3 bases had no gene match. CDR3 in amino acids: CASSYLTGVSYEQYF. In DNA, the CDR3 is TGTGCCAGCAGTTACTTAACAGGGGTCTCCTACGAGCAGTACTTC.

This clonotype was detected ten times or more. This chain uses TRBV20-1 with TRBJ1-5; D call uncertain. Germline lookup yields CDR1 DFQATT and CDR2 SNEGSKA (reference sequence). Trimming took off 3 bases at V and 0 bases at J, with 12 bases between the two ends. There are 15 residues in the CDR3. CDR3 sequence: CSARVGIYSNQPQHF. Here the CDR3 DNA reads TGCAGTGCTAGGGTAGGGATTTATAGCAATCAGCCCCAGCATTTT.

At least ten counts were recorded for this clonotype. The genes are TRBV19 and TRBJ1-5; D might be TRBD1 (6 bases). Trimming stripped 1 base from V and 6 bases from J, with 13 bases between. This CDR3 spans 15 amino acids. The germline V gene has CDR1 LNHDA and CDR2 SQIVND (reference sequence). The chain's CDR3 is CASSIALQGSQPQHF. In nucleotides, the CDR3 is TGTGCCAGTAGTATAGCCTTACAGGGTTCTCAGCCCCAGCATTTT.